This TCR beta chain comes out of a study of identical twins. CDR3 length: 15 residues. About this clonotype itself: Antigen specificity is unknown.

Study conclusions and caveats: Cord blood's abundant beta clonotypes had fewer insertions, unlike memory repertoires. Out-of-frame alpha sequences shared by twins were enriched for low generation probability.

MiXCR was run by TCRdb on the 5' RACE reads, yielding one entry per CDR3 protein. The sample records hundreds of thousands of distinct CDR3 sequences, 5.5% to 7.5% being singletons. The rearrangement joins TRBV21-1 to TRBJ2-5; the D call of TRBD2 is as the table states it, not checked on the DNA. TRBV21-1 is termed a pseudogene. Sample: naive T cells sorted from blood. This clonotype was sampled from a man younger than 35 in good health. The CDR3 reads CASSITSGNEETQYF. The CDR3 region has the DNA TGTGCCAGCAGCATAACTAGCGGGAACGAGGAGACCCAGTACTTC.